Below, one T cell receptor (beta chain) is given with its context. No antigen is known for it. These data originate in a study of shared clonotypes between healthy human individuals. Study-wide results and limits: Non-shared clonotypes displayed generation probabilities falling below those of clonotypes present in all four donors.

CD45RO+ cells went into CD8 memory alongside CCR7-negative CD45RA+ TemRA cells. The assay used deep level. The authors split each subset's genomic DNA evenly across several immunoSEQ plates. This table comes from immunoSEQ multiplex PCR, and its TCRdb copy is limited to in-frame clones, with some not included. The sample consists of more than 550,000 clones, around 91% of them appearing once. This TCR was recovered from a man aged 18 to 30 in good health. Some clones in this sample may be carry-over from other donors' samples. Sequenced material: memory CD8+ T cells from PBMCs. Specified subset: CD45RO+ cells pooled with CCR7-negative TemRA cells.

Written as DNA, the CDR3 is TGTGCCAGCAGCTTAGGGAGGGGACTAGCGGGAGAAGGCACAGATACGCAGTATTTT. Its protein product is CASSLGRGLAGEGTDTQYF. This sequence joins TRBV7-9 and TRBJ2-3; 14 bases are shared with TRBD2. The V and J ends lost 1 base and 1 base, in that order; junction bases with no gene match: 7. CDR3 length: 19 amino acids. CDR1 and CDR2 from the germline V gene are SEHNR and FQNEAQ (reference sequence).